These T cell receptor beta chains were read from a single sample in a study of T cell changes during pregnancy in multiple sclerosis. Profiling relied on immunoSEQ multiplex PCR, and the TCRdb table lists in-frame clones only, not all of them. Found here are around 60,000 clones, over 75% of them singletons; the top ten hold 1.7%. This specimen consisted of peripheral blood, obtained in the first trimester of pregnancy. The receptors here all came from a female donor with multiple sclerosis, enrolled in a pregnancy study. Each CDR3 is given with its conserved first and last residue. A D gene is named only where the DNA matches it firmly. The size of a clone is reported for some rows only, either as once, few or many, or as a class for expanded clones.

j_call: TRBJ2-7; d_call: .; v_call: TRBV7-9; clone_size: once; cdr3_nt: TGTGCCAGCAGCTTAGAACCGGGTTCCGAGCAGTACTTC; cdr3_aa: CASSLEPGSEQYF
j_call: TRBJ2-1; d_call: TRBD2; v_call: TRBV29-1; clone_size: .; cdr3_nt: TGCAGCGGGACTAGCGGGAGTATGAATGAGCAGTTCTTC; cdr3_aa: CSGTSGSMNEQFF
j_call: TRBJ2-7; d_call: .; v_call: TRBV6-6; clone_size: .; cdr3_nt: TGTGCCAGCAGTTCCCATCGGGGGGCCTCCTACTACGAGCAGTACTTC; cdr3_aa: CASSSHRGASYYEQYF
j_call: TRBJ2-3; d_call: TRBD2; v_call: TRBV11-2; clone_size: .; cdr3_nt: TGTGCCAGCAGCTATCACCCTAGCGGTTACACAGATACGCAGTATTTT; cdr3_aa: CASSYHPSGYTDTQYF
j_call: TRBJ1-2; d_call: TRBD1; v_call: TRBV7-9; clone_size: .; cdr3_nt: TGTGCCAGCAGCTTTACAGGGGGCGCGAGCGGCTACACCTTC; cdr3_aa: CASSFTGGASGYTF
j_call: TRBJ2-7; d_call: .; v_call: TRBV4-2; clone_size: .; cdr3_nt: TGTGCCAGCAGCCAAGAGGCAGGAACTGGAGAGCAGTACTTC; cdr3_aa: CASSQEAGTGEQYF
j_call: TRBJ2-1; d_call: TRBD2; v_call: TRBV18; clone_size: .; cdr3_nt: TGTGCCAGCTCACAGGGGACTAGCGGCAACATGGAGAGCTCCTACAATGAGCAGTTCTTC; cdr3_aa: CASSQGTSGNMESSYNEQFF
j_call: TRBJ1-1; d_call: .; v_call: TRBV5-6; clone_size: .; cdr3_nt: TGTGCCAGCAGCCCCGGACAAAGGTCTGAAGCTTTCTTT; cdr3_aa: CASSPGQRSEAFF
j_call: TRBJ2-5; d_call: TRBD1; v_call: TRBV7-2; clone_size: .; cdr3_nt: TGTGCCAGCAGCTTTGGGACAGCGAGGCAAGAGACCCAGTACTTC; cdr3_aa: CASSFGTARQETQYF
j_call: TRBJ1-2; d_call: .; v_call: TRBV18; clone_size: .; cdr3_nt: TGTGCCAGCTCACCAAGGCCAGGTTTTGGCTACACCTTC; cdr3_aa: CASSPRPGFGYTF
j_call: TRBJ2-7; d_call: TRBD2; v_call: TRBV14; clone_size: .; cdr3_nt: TGTGCCAGCAGCCCCTTAGCGGGAGGACCTTACGAGCAGTACTTC; cdr3_aa: CASSPLAGGPYEQYF
j_call: TRBJ1-4; d_call: TRBD1; v_call: TRBV7-2; clone_size: once; cdr3_nt: TGTGCCAGCAGCCCCCAGGGGGGTAATGAAAAACTGTTTTTT; cdr3_aa: CASSPQGGNEKLFF
j_call: TRBJ2-3; d_call: .; v_call: TRBV19; clone_size: .; cdr3_nt: TGTGCCAGTAGTATCTCCGGGTCAGATACGCAGTATTTT; cdr3_aa: CASSISGSDTQYF
j_call: TRBJ2-1; d_call: TRBD2; v_call: TRBV6-5; clone_size: .; cdr3_nt: TGTGCCAGCAGTCTCGGGAGGGCTGGTGAGCAGTTCTTC; cdr3_aa: CASSLGRAGEQFF
j_call: TRBJ2-2; d_call: TRBD2; v_call: TRBV5-1; clone_size: once; cdr3_nt: TGCGCCAGCAGCATAGTGGGACTAGCGACCACCGGGGAGCTGTTTTTT; cdr3_aa: CASSIVGLATTGELFF
j_call: TRBJ2-7; d_call: TRBD1; v_call: TRBV5-1; clone_size: .; cdr3_nt: TGCGCCAGCAGCCGTGGACAGGTACCCTACGAGCAGTACTTC; cdr3_aa: CASSRGQVPYEQYF
j_call: TRBJ2-7; d_call: TRBD1; v_call: TRBV28; clone_size: .; cdr3_nt: TGTGCCAGCAGTTCCCGGGACAGGGGCCGAACTCCCTACGAGCAGTACTTC; cdr3_aa: CASSSRDRGRTPYEQYF
j_call: TRBJ2-7; d_call: TRBD2; v_call: TRBV12-5; clone_size: once; cdr3_nt: TGTGCTAGTGGATTACTAGCGGGAGAATACGAGCAGTACTTC; cdr3_aa: CASGLLAGEYEQYF
j_call: TRBJ2-5; d_call: TRBD1; v_call: TRBV6-4; clone_size: once; cdr3_nt: TGTGCCAGCAGTTACTCGGGGACAGGGTCAGAGACCCAGTACTTC; cdr3_aa: CASSYSGTGSETQYF
j_call: TRBJ2-1; d_call: .; v_call: TRBV2; clone_size: .; cdr3_nt: TGTGCCAGCAGCGCTTCGGGCGGGATGGAACTGTTCTTC; cdr3_aa: CASSASGGMELFF
j_call: TRBJ2-5; d_call: .; v_call: TRBV28; clone_size: .; cdr3_nt: TGTGCCAGCAGTTTAGAAAGCGGCATAGAGACCCAGTACTTC; cdr3_aa: CASSLESGIETQYF
j_call: TRBJ1-1; d_call: TRBD1; v_call: TRBV19; clone_size: .; cdr3_nt: TGTGCCAGTAGCCCCAGACAGGGGAGGGCTGAAGCTTTCTTT; cdr3_aa: CASSPRQGRAEAFF
j_call: TRBJ2-1; d_call: TRBD2; v_call: TRBV9; clone_size: .; cdr3_nt: TGTGCCAGCAGCGTAGCTAGTACAGGGTCCCTCGGGGGGGATGAGCAGTTCTTC; cdr3_aa: CASSVASTGSLGGDEQFF
j_call: TRBJ2-3; d_call: TRBD2; v_call: TRBV6-1; clone_size: .; cdr3_nt: TGTGCCAGCAGTGAATTAGCGGGAGGAGGAGATACGCAGTATTTT; cdr3_aa: CASSELAGGGDTQYF
j_call: TRBJ2-1; d_call: TRBD2; v_call: TRBV7-9; clone_size: few; cdr3_nt: TGTGCCAGCAGCACAACTAGCGGGAGGGCGAATGAGCAGTTCTTC; cdr3_aa: CASSTTSGRANEQFF
j_call: TRBJ1-3; d_call: .; v_call: TRBV6-1; clone_size: .; cdr3_nt: TGTGCCAGCAGTGTCGGCACCATATATTTT; cdr3_aa: CASSVGTIYF
j_call: TRBJ2-2; d_call: TRBD2; v_call: TRBV6-4; clone_size: once; cdr3_nt: TGTGCCAGCGCGACTAGCGGGAGCACCGGGGAGCTGTTTTTT; cdr3_aa: CASATSGSTGELFF
j_call: TRBJ2-7; d_call: .; v_call: TRBV6-5; clone_size: once; cdr3_nt: TGTGCCAGCAGCCCGGGAAGGGCTCTCTACGAGCAGTACTTC; cdr3_aa: CASSPGRALYEQYF
j_call: TRBJ1-4; d_call: .; v_call: TRBV6-1; clone_size: .; cdr3_nt: TGTGCCAGTTTCAGGGGTGGGGAAAAACTGTTTTTT; cdr3_aa: CASFRGGEKLFF
j_call: TRBJ2-5; d_call: TRBD2; v_call: TRBV6-6; clone_size: .; cdr3_nt: TGTGCCAGCAGTTACATGGCGGGAGGCGGGGAGACCCAGTACTTC; cdr3_aa: CASSYMAGGGETQYF
j_call: TRBJ1-1; d_call: TRBD1; v_call: TRBV5-6; clone_size: .; cdr3_nt: TGTGCCAGCAGCCCTTGGACAGGGGGGGCGGACACTGAAGCTTTCTTT; cdr3_aa: CASSPWTGGADTEAFF
j_call: TRBJ2-5; d_call: TRBD2; v_call: TRBV28; clone_size: few; cdr3_nt: TGTGCCAGCAGTTCCCAGGCAGCGGGAGCACGAGAGACCCAGTACTTC; cdr3_aa: CASSSQAAGARETQYF
j_call: TRBJ1-2; d_call: .; v_call: TRBV2; clone_size: .; cdr3_nt: TGTGCCAGCAGTGTGGCAGGGGATTACTATGGCTACACCTTC; cdr3_aa: CASSVAGDYYGYTF
j_call: TRBJ2-7; d_call: TRBD2; v_call: TRBV7-9; clone_size: .; cdr3_nt: TGTGCCAGCAGCTTAGCGACTAGCGGGAACTACTACGAGCAGTACTTC; cdr3_aa: CASSLATSGNYYEQYF
j_call: TRBJ2-1; d_call: TRBD2; v_call: TRBV5-3; clone_size: .; cdr3_nt: TGTGCCAGAAGCTTCCTAATCACCAGCGGGAGGGCCAATTACAATGAGCAGTTCTTC; cdr3_aa: CARSFLITSGRANYNEQFF
j_call: TRBJ2-1; d_call: .; v_call: TRBV4-3; clone_size: .; cdr3_nt: TGCGCCAGCAGCCAAGAAGGTCAGGGAACCTACAATGAGCAGTTCTTC; cdr3_aa: CASSQEGQGTYNEQFF
j_call: TRBJ1-1; d_call: TRBD1; v_call: TRBV30; clone_size: .; cdr3_nt: TGTGCCTGGAGTGTACAAGGGACAGGGAACACTGAAGCTTTCTTT; cdr3_aa: CAWSVQGTGNTEAFF
j_call: TRBJ2-3; d_call: .; v_call: TRBV4-1; clone_size: .; cdr3_nt: TGCGCCAGCAGCCCCCCGGCGGGCGGCACAGATACGCAGTATTTT; cdr3_aa: CASSPPAGGTDTQYF
j_call: TRBJ2-3; d_call: .; v_call: TRBV5-1; clone_size: .; cdr3_nt: TGCGCCAGCAGCTTGGCCGGGACACGCTGGGATACGCAGTATTTT; cdr3_aa: CASSLAGTRWDTQYF
j_call: TRBJ2-3; d_call: TRBD2; v_call: TRBV5-1; clone_size: .; cdr3_nt: TGCGCCAGCAGCTTGACTAGCGGGGGAGGCACAGATACGCAGTATTTT; cdr3_aa: CASSLTSGGGTDTQYF
j_call: TRBJ2-3; d_call: TRBD1; v_call: TRBV7-9; clone_size: .; cdr3_nt: TGTGCCAGCAGCCGAGCGACAGGGAGTACCGATACGCAGTATTTT; cdr3_aa: CASSRATGSTDTQYF
j_call: TRBJ1-1; d_call: .; v_call: TRBV11-3; clone_size: few; cdr3_nt: TGTGCCAGCAGCTTAGAACAGAACACTGAAGCTTTCTTT; cdr3_aa: CASSLEQNTEAFF
j_call: TRBJ1-5; d_call: .; v_call: TRBV19; clone_size: once; cdr3_nt: TGTGCCGGACTAAATCAGCCCCAGCATTTT; cdr3_aa: CAGLNQPQHF
j_call: TRBJ2-7; d_call: TRBD2; v_call: TRBV7-2; clone_size: once; cdr3_nt: TGTGCCAGCAGCCCCTTAGGGACTAGCGGGAGGTCCTACGAGCAGTACTTC; cdr3_aa: CASSPLGTSGRSYEQYF
j_call: TRBJ2-5; d_call: TRBD1; v_call: TRBV30; clone_size: .; cdr3_nt: TGTGCCTGGGGACAGGGGGAAGAGACCCAGTACTTC; cdr3_aa: CAWGQGEETQYF
j_call: TRBJ2-3; d_call: TRBD2; v_call: TRBV5-4; clone_size: .; cdr3_nt: TGTGCCAGCAGCTGGACCGGGACTAGCGCAGATACGCAGTATTTT; cdr3_aa: CASSWTGTSADTQYF
j_call: TRBJ2-7; d_call: TRBD2; v_call: TRBV28; clone_size: .; cdr3_nt: TGTGCCAGCAGCTCGGGGGGGGCGGAAGAGCAGTACTTC; cdr3_aa: CASSSGGAEEQYF
j_call: TRBJ1-5; d_call: .; v_call: TRBV6-1; clone_size: .; cdr3_nt: TGTGCCAGCAGTGAGGGAGGGAATCAGCCCCAGCATTTT; cdr3_aa: CASSEGGNQPQHF
j_call: TRBJ1-1; d_call: TRBD1; v_call: TRBV7-3; clone_size: .; cdr3_nt: TGTGCCAGCAGCTTAGAGGCAGGGGGATTGGGGAGCACTGAAGCTTTCTTT; cdr3_aa: CASSLEAGGLGSTEAFF
j_call: TRBJ1-5; d_call: .; v_call: TRBV28; clone_size: .; cdr3_nt: TGTGCCAGCAGTTTCAGGGTTCGCCAGCCCCAGCATTTT; cdr3_aa: CASSFRVRQPQHF
j_call: TRBJ1-4; d_call: .; v_call: TRBV7-9; clone_size: .; cdr3_nt: TGTGCCAGCAGGAGGGTCACTAATGAAAAACTGTTTTTT; cdr3_aa: CASRRVTNEKLFF
j_call: TRBJ2-5; d_call: TRBD1; v_call: TRBV29-1; clone_size: .; cdr3_nt: TGCAGCGTGACCTCCGGGACAGCACAAGAGACCCAGTACTTC; cdr3_aa: CSVTSGTAQETQYF
j_call: TRBJ2-1; d_call: .; v_call: TRBV7-9; clone_size: .; cdr3_nt: TGTGCCAGCAGCGGCAGGGTGTCCTACAATGAGCAGTTCTTC; cdr3_aa: CASSGRVSYNEQFF
j_call: TRBJ2-7; d_call: .; v_call: TRBV4-1; clone_size: .; cdr3_nt: TGCGCCAGCAGCCAAGTTGGGCCCTACGAGCAGTACTTC; cdr3_aa: CASSQVGPYEQYF
j_call: TRBJ2-3; d_call: TRBD1; v_call: TRBV29-1; clone_size: .; cdr3_nt: TGCAGCGTTGGTTGGGACAGGGTGCCAGATACGCAGTATTTT; cdr3_aa: CSVGWDRVPDTQYF